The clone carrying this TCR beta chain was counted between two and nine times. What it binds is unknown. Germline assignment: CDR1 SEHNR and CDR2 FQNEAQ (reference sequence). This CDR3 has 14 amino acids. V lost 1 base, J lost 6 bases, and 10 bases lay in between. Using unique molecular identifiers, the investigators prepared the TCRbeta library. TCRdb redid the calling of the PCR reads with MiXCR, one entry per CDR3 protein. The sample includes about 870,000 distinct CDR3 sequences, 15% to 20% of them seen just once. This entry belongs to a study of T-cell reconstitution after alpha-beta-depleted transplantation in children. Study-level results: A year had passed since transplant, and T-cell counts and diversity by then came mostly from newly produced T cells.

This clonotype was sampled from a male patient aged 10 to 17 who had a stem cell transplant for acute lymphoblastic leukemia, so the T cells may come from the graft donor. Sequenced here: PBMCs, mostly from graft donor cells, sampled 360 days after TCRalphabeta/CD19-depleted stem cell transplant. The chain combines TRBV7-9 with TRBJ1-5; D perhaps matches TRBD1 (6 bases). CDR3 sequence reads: CASSLVGAGQPQHF. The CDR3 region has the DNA TGTGCCAGCAGCTTAGTGGGGGCAGGTCAGCCCCAGCATTTT.